Listed below are T cell receptor beta chains from one sample, sequenced in a study of blood T cell repertoires in COVID-19. Assay used: immunoSEQ multiplex PCR; TCRdb lists only in-frame clones, some missing. The table has roughly 300,000 clones, approximately 86% seen once. Sequencing input: PBMCs or T cells enriched from blood (not recorded which). Receptors were obtained from a woman aged 40 to 49 with acute COVID-19. CDR3s include the opening cysteine and the closing phenylalanine or tryptophan. The D gene is left open where the match is weak. Size values are once, few and many counts, or a class for expanded clones, and some rows have none.

size	D	V	J	CDR3	DNA
-	-	TRBV5-4	TRBJ1-2	CASSLAGQPSYGYTF	TGTGCCAGCAGCCTGGCCGGACAACCTTCCTATGGCTACACCTTC
-	-	TRBV2	TRBJ2-2	CASSDGTGSAGELFF	TGTGCCAGCAGTGATGGGACTGGATCGGCGGGGGAGCTGTTTTTT
once	TRBD2	TRBV4-3	TRBJ2-1	CASSQEGAGASYNEQFF	TGCGCCAGCAGCCAAGAGGGAGCGGGGGCCTCTTACAATGAGCAGTTCTTC
-	TRBD2	TRBV6-5	TRBJ2-1	CASRLSGGAYNEQFF	TGTGCCAGCAGGCTAAGCGGGGGGGCTTACAATGAGCAGTTCTTC
-	-	TRBV7-9	TRBJ2-1	CASSSPNSNEQFF	TGTGCCAGCAGCTCTCCTAACAGCAATGAGCAGTTCTTC
few	-	TRBV27	TRBJ2-1	CASSLLAASTNNEQFF	TGTGCCAGCAGTTTATTAGCCGCCTCTACGAACAATGAGCAGTTCTTC
few	-	TRBV4-3	TRBJ1-5	CASSPGGLSNQPQHF	TGCGCCAGCAGCCCCGGGGGGTTGAGCAATCAGCCCCAGCATTTT
-	TRBD2	TRBV7-9	TRBJ2-1	CASSYKGSGSDNEQFF	TGTGCCAGCAGTTATAAAGGAAGCGGGAGCGACAATGAGCAGTTCTTC
-	-	TRBV9	TRBJ2-7	CASSVDGRSYEQYF	TGTGCCAGCAGCGTAGACGGGAGAAGCTACGAGCAGTACTTC
-	-	TRBV5-8	TRBJ1-5	CASSLPLVGGPNQPQHF	TGTGCCAGCAGCTTGCCACTAGTGGGGGGGCCGAATCAGCCCCAGCATTTT
-	TRBD1	TRBV5-8	TRBJ1-3	CASSLDRLKNTIYF	TGTGCCAGCAGCCTGGACAGGCTTAAGAACACCATATATTTT
-	-	TRBV28	TRBJ2-3	CASSLRQYTQYF	TGTGCCAGCAGTTTAAGACAATATACGCAGTATTTT
-	TRBD1	TRBV19	TRBJ1-5	CASNRDRESRQPQHF	TGTGCCAGTAATCGGGACAGGGAATCGAGACAGCCCCAGCATTTT
-	TRBD1	TRBV7-9	TRBJ2-5	CASSLDRVNGETQYF	TGTGCCAGCAGCCTGGACAGGGTGAATGGAGAGACCCAGTACTTC
-	-	TRBV7-2	TRBJ1-2	CASSFLSGSSHGYTF	TGTGCCAGCAGCTTCCTCAGCGGGTCCTCACATGGCTACACCTTC
few	TRBD2	TRBV2	TRBJ2-1	CASSVYGRDEQFF	TGTGCCAGCAGTGTGTACGGGAGGGATGAGCAGTTCTTC
once	TRBD1	TRBV6-5	TRBJ2-7	CASSWDSGSEQYF	TGTGCCAGCAGTTGGGACAGCGGTTCCGAGCAGTACTTC
-	-	TRBV7-2	TRBJ2-7	CASSLKWSSYEQYF	TGTGCCAGCAGCTTGAAGTGGAGCAGCTACGAGCAGTACTTC
-	TRBD1	TRBV3-1/TRBV3-2	TRBJ2-2	CASSQQGVGELFF	TGTGCCAGCAGCCAGCAGGGGGTCGGGGAGCTGTTTTTT
-	TRBD1	TRBV25-1	TRBJ2-3	CASSEARGQSTDTQYF	TGTGCCAGCAGTGAGGCTCGGGGACAGAGCACAGATACGCAGTATTTT
-	-	TRBV29-1	TRBJ1-4	CSVHLGGGSEKLFF	TGCAGCGTGCACTTAGGCGGGGGATCGGAAAAACTGTTTTTT
-	TRBD1	TRBV6-5	TRBJ1-4	CASAGTVNEKLFF	TGTGCCTCCGCCGGGACAGTAAACGAAAAACTGTTTTTT
-	-	TRBV6-1	TRBJ1-6	CASSEVTMSPLHF	TGTGCCAGCAGTGAAGTTACTATGTCACCCCTCCACTTT
-	-	TRBV7-3	TRBJ1-2	CASSFSAGSGDGYTF	TGTGCCAGCAGCTTTTCCGCGGGAAGCGGCGATGGCTACACCTTC
few	TRBD2	TRBV5-6	TRBJ2-3	CASSGLAATDTQYF	TGTGCCAGCAGCGGACTAGCGGCCACAGATACGCAGTATTTT
-	-	TRBV7-9	TRBJ1-4	CASSLQGTTNEKLFF	TGTGCCAGCAGTCTACAGGGAACAACTAATGAAAAACTGTTTTTT
-	TRBD2	TRBV2	TRBJ2-5	CASSELNSGGWTQYF	TGTGCCAGCAGTGAACTAAATAGCGGGGGGTGGACCCAGTACTTC
-	-	TRBV27	TRBJ1-6	CASSLRGRRGGAVRDSPLHF	TGTGCCAGCAGTCTGCGGGGTCGTCGGGGGGGCGCGGTTAGAGATTCACCCCTCCACTTT
-	-	TRBV29-1	TRBJ1-1	CSVANGFTEAFF	TGCAGCGTTGCCAACGGGTTCACTGAAGCTTTCTTT
-	TRBD2	TRBV11-2	TRBJ2-5	CASSPAGTTKETQYF	TGTGCCAGCAGCCCCGCCGGGACTACAAAAGAGACCCAGTACTTC
-	TRBD1	TRBV9	TRBJ2-2	CASSVGIGGGTGELFF	TGTGCCAGCAGCGTAGGGATAGGGGGCGGCACCGGGGAGCTGTTTTTT